Shown below are 2 T cell receptor beta chains from a single sample sequenced in a study of radiotherapy plus CTLA-4 blockade in lung cancer. This table comes from immunoSEQ multiplex PCR, and its TCRdb copy is limited to in-frame clones, with some not included. This sample has roughly 62,000 clones, with roughly four fifths found just once. Sequencing used peripheral blood, obtained from a patient treated with radiotherapy plus ipilimumab. The receptor source for this set is a human donor with non-small cell lung cancer who had a complete response to radiotherapy plus ipilimumab.

This rearrangement joins TRBV7-6 to TRBJ2-6; possible D gene TRBD1, 6 bases. Per germline, CDR1 SGHVS and CDR2 FNYEAQ. V gave up 3 bases and J gave up 0 bases, with 15 bases separating them. The CDR3 extends over 18 amino acids. The CDR3 DNA is TGTGCCAGCAGCTTCGACAGGAAGCTCTACTCTGGGGCCAACGTCCTGACTTTC. Translated: CASSFDRKLYSGANVLTF.

This chain joins TRBV6-1 and TRBJ1-2; weak D call: TRBD1 (6 bases). The CDR3 is 14 residues long. The germline V and J ends were trimmed by 7 bases and 2 bases, with 14 bases remaining between them. CDR1 and CDR2 (germline): MNHNS, SASEGT. Written as DNA, the CDR3 is TGTGCCAGCACTAGGACGGGGGGCAACTATGGCTACACCTTC. It encodes CASTRTGGNYGYTF.